This T cell receptor (beta chain) emerged from a study of Ad26.COV2.S vaccination and SARS-CoV-2 variants. From germline, CDR1 is MDHEN and CDR2 SYDVKM. The CDR3 extends over 13 amino acids. Trimming stripped 5 bases from V and 5 bases from J, with 12 bases between. This table comes from immunoSEQ multiplex PCR, and its TCRdb copy is limited to in-frame clones, with some not included. The sample has about 350,000 clones; about 91% are singletons. General study results and limits: Overall T cell responses may have been underestimated by the analyses of TCR breadth and depth. With respect to non-spike TCR breadth, vaccine and placebo recipients were similar. Higher spike-specific TCR breadth was found in vaccine recipients than in placebo recipients.

This clone was found once. Its antigen is still unknown. The clonotype comes from a human donor who had recovered from COVID-19. This sample comprised peripheral blood, obtained after recovery from COVID-19. The chain carries TRBV28 and TRBJ2-5; no firm D call. As DNA, the CDR3 is TGTGCCAGCAGTCCTCACTACCCTGAGACCCAGTACTTC. Amino acid sequence: CASSPHYPETQYF.